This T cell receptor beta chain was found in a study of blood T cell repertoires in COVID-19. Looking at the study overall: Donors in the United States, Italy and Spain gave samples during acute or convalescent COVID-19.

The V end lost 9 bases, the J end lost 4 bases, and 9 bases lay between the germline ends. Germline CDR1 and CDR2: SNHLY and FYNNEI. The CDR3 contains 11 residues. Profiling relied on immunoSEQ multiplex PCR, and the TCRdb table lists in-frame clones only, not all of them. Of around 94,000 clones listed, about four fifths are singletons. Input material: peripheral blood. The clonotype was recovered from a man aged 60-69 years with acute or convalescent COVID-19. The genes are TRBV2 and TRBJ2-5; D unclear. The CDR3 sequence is CASHFGETQYF. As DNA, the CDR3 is TGTGCCAGTCACTTCGGAGAGACCCAGTACTTC. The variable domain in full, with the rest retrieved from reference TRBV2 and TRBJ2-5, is EPEVTQTPSHQVTQMGQEVILRCVPISNHLYFYWYRQILGQKVEFLVSFYNNEISEKSEIFDDQFSVERPDGSNFTLKIRSTKLEDSAMYFCASHFGETQYFGPGTRLLVL.